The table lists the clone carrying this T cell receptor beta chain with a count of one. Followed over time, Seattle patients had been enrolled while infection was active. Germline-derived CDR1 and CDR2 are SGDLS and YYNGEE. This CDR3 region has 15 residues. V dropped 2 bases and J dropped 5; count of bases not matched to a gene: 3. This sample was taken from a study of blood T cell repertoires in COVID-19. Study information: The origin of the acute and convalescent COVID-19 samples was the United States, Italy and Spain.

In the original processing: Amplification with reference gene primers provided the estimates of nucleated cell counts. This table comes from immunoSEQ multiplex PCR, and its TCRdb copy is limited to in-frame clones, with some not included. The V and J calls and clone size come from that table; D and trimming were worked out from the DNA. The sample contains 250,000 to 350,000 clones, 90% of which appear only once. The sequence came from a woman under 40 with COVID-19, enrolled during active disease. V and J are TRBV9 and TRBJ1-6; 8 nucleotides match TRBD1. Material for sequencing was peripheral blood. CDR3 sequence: CASSVDRADNSPLHF. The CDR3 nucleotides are TGTGCCAGCAGCGTGGACAGGGCGGATAATTCACCCCTCCACTTT.